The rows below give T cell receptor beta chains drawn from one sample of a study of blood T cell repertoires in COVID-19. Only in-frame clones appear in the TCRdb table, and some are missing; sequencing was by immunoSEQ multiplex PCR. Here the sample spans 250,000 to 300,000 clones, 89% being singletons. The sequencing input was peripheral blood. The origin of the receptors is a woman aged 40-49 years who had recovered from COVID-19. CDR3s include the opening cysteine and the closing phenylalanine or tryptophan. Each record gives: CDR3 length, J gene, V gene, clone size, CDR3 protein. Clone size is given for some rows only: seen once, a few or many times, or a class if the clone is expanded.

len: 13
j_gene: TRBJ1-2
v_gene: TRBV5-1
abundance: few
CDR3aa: CASNPRGGAGYTF

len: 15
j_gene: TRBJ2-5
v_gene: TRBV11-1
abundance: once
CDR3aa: CASSQTTGKEETQYF

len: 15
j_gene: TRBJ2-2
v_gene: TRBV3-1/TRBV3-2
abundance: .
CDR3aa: CASSQIQSFTGELFF

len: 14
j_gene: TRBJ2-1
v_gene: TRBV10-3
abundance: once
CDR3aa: CAISALAGAGEQFF

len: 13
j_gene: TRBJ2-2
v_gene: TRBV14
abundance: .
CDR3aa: CASSPPYPGELFF

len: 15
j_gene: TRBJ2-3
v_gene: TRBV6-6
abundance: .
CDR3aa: CASSHRDTLTDTQYF

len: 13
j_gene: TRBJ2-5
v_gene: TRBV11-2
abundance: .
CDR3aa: CASSSNREETQYF

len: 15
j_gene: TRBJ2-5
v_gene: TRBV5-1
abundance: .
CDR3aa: CASSLGLAGQETQYF

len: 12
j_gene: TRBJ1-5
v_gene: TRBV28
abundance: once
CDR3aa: CASRPIAQPQHF

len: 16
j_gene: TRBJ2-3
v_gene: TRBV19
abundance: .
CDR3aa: CASSILGTSGGDTQYF

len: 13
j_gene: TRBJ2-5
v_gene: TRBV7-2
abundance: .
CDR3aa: CASSFSGVETQYF

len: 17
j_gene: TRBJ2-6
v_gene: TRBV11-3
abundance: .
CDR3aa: CASSLASLISGANVLTF

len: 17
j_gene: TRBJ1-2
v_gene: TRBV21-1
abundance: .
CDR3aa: CASSLRVIGLGVYGYTF

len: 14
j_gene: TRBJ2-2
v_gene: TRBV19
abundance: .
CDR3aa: CASTRSGGSGELFF

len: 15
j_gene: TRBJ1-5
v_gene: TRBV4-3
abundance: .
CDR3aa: CASSQRIGDNQPQHF

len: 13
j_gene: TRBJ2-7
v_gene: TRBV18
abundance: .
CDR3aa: CASSPNRVYEQYF

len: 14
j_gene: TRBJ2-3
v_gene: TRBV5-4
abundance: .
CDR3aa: CASSRGSGTDTQYF

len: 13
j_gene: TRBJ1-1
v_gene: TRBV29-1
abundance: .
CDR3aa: CSVRAGSNTEAFF

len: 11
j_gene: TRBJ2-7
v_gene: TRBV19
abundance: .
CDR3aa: CASSTAYEQYF

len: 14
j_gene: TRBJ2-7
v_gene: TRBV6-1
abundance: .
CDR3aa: CASSEVRGIGEQYF

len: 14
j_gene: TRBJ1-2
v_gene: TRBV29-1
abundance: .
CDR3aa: CSVWEQGGFYGYTF

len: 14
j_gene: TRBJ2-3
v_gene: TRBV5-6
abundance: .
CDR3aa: CASSLFLRLNTQYF

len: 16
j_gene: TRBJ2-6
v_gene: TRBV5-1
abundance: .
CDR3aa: CASRSGEGSGANVLTF

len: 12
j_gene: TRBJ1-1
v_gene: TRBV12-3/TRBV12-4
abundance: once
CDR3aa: CASSFSLTEAFF

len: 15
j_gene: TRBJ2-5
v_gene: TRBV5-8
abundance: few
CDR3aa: CASSPGSMAQETQYF

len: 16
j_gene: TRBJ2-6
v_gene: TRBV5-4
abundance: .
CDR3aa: CASSLLVGAGANVLTF

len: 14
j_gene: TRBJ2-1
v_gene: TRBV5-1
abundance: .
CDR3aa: CASGGSSSYNEQFF

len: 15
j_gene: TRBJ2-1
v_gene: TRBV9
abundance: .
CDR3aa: CASSTGWGLLDEQFF

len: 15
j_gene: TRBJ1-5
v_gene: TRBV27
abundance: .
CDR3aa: CATRIGGAPNQPQHF

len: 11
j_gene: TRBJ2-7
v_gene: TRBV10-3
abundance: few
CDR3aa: CAISTLYEQYF

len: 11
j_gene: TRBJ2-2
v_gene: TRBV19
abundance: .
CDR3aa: CASERFGELFF

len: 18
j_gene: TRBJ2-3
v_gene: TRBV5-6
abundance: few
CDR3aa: CASSLAKLAGAGTDTQYF